Presented here are 23 T cell receptor beta chains from one specimen sequenced in a study of blood T cell repertoires in COVID-19. Profiled with immunoSEQ multiplex PCR; TCRdb holds only in-frame clones, not every one. Here the sample spans around 430,000 clones, around nine tenths being singletons. Input material: PBMCs or T cells enriched from blood (not recorded which). Receptors originate from a woman aged 50 to 65 who had recovered from COVID-19.

The chain employs TRBV6-4 and TRBJ2-1; D possibly corresponds to TRBD2 (6 bases). The germline gives CDR1 MRHNA, CDR2 SNTAGT. The germline V and J ends were trimmed by 3 bases and 4 bases, with 13 bases remaining between them. The CDR3 extends over 15 amino acids. DNA of the CDR3: TGTGCCAGCAGTGAAAGGCGGGGCGAATACAATGAGCAGTTCTTC. This codes for CASSERRGEYNEQFF.

The sample holds a few counts of this clone. The rearrangement joins TRBV19 to TRBJ1-6, with 7 bases that match TRBD1. V lost 4 bases to trimming and J lost 4 bases; unmatched junction nucleotides: 4. CDR1 is LNHDA, CDR2 SQIVND, per germline (reference sequence). This CDR3 has 15 residues. DNA of the CDR3: TGTGCCAGTAGTACGCGGGACAGTTATAATTCACCCCTCCACTTT. Translating it yields CASSTRDSYNSPLHF.

The gene calls are TRBV6-5 and TRBJ1-4; a possible D gene is TRBD1 (5 bases). CDR3 length equals 15 residues. V was cut by 5 bases and J by 1 base, with 11 bases left in between. Germline V gives CDR1 MNHEY, CDR2 SVGAGI. The CDR3 coding sequence is TGTGCCAGCAGTAGACAGCCCGGAACTAATGAAAAACTGTTTTTT. Translating gives CASSRQPGTNEKLFF.

The rearrangement joins TRBV5-5 to TRBJ1-1, with D possibly being TRBD1 (5 bases). The V end was cut by 5 bases, the J end by 4 bases, with 18 bases between. The length of the CDR3 is 15 residues. CDR1 and CDR2 (germline): SGHKS, YYEKEE (reference sequence). CDR3 sequence (DNA): TGTGCCAGCAGAATAGGACACTCCCGTGCCACTGAAGCTTTCTTT. This sequence encodes CASRIGHSRATEAFF.

This clone was seen just once. This chain connects TRBV4-1 to TRBJ2-1; 8 bases fit TRBD2. The CDR3 covers 15 residues. Losses at the gene ends were 0 bases for V and 2 bases for J; bases not matched to a gene: 0. In germline, CDR1 is MGHRA, CDR2 YSYEKL. The CDR3 loop is CASSQDSGTYNEQFF. Written as DNA, the CDR3 is TGCGCCAGCAGCCAAGATAGCGGGACCTACAATGAGCAGTTCTTC.

There are a few counts of this clone. The J gene is TRBJ2-7, the V gene TRBV5-6, with D maybe TRBD2 (5 bases). The CDR3 extends over 14 amino acids. V was pared by 1 base and J by 0 bases, with 8 bases between. Germline V gene lookup returns CDR1 SGHDT and CDR2 YYEEEE. CDR3 sequence reads: CASSLSGSSYEQYF. The CDR3 DNA reads as TGTGCCAGCAGCTTGAGCGGCAGCTCCTACGAGCAGTACTTC.

This rearrangement joins TRBV10-3 to TRBJ2-2; D is unresolved. The V end was cut by 6 bases, the J end by 0 bases, with 5 bases between. CDR3 length: 13 residues. The germline V gene encodes CDR1 ENHRY and CDR2 SYGVKD. The CDR3 spells CAISLSNTGELFF. Here the CDR3 DNA reads TGTGCCATCAGCCTTTCGAACACCGGGGAGCTGTTTTTT.

The genes are TRBV29-1 and TRBJ2-1, with 11 bases identical to TRBD2. The CDR3 is 13 amino acids. Germline CDR1 is SQVTM and CDR2 is ANQGSEA. J gave up 10 bases and V 7 bases, and 9 bases lay outside the gene matches. CDR3 protein: CSGRLAGSLEQFF. The CDR3 bases are TGCAGCGGGAGACTAGCGGGAAGCTTGGAGCAGTTCTTC.

This chain connects TRBV28 to TRBJ2-7, with no clear D. V lost 5 bases and J lost 1, with 12 bases in between. The CDR3 has 14 amino acids. Germline loops: CDR1 MDHEN, CDR2 SYDVKM. The CDR3 DNA is TGTGCCAGCAGTCAGGCCCTTGTTTCCTACGAGCAGTACTTC. Translated: CASSQALVSYEQYF.

V usage is TRBV27 and J usage is TRBJ1-1; no definite D call. Germline values: CDR1 MNHEY, CDR2 SMNVEV (reference sequence). Trimming pared 10 bases from V and 1 base from J, leaving 22 bases between. This CDR3 has 16 amino acids. In DNA, the CDR3 is TGTGCCACATCGGGTCGTACGGGATCGCGGAACACTGAAGCTTTCTTT. Protein: CATSGRTGSRNTEAFF.

There are a few counts of this clone. This chain uses TRBV4-3 with TRBJ2-1, with a possible D match to TRBD2 (7 bases). V was pared by 1 base and J by 7 bases, with 17 bases between. CDR3 length equals 16 residues. CDR1 LGHNA and CDR2 YSLEER come from the germline V gene. This chain's CDR3 is CASSQVGGAPGNEQFF. CDR3 nucleotides: TGCGCCAGCAGCCAAGTGGGGGGGGCGCCTGGGAATGAGCAGTTCTTC.

Only one count was recorded for this clone. V usage is TRBV3-1 (or the pseudogene TRBV3-2) and J usage is TRBJ1-1; D call uncertain. Germline V gene lookup returns CDR1 LGHDT and CDR2 YNNKEL (reference sequence). This CDR3 has 14 amino acids. Trimming cost V 2 bases and J 2 bases, with 9 bases left between them. As DNA, the CDR3 is TGTGCCAGCAGCCAACGGCAGACTAACACTGAAGCTTTCTTT. Protein: CASSQRQTNTEAFF.

The genes are TRBV27 and TRBJ1-2; the D gene is possibly TRBD1 (6 bases). The CDR3 loop spans 14 amino acids. Per germline, CDR1 MNHEY and CDR2 SMNVEV (reference sequence). Trimming stripped 2 bases from V and 6 bases from J, with 13 bases between. DNA of the CDR3: TGTGCCAGCAGTTTAAGCAGGGGCGGGCATGGCTACACCTTC. Its protein is CASSLSRGGHGYTF.

The CDR3 protein is CASSPTAEANYGYTF. CDR3 DNA: TGTGCCAGCTCACCTACCGCCGAGGCCAACTATGGCTACACCTTC. This chain links TRBV18 with TRBJ1-2; D remains unclear. The CDR3 is 15 residues long. Trimming removed 3 bases from V and 2 bases from J, with 13 bases in between. The germline CDR1 and CDR2 sequences are KGHSH and LQKENI.

V usage is TRBV19 and J usage is TRBJ2-7; perhaps TRBD1 as D (6 bases). From germline, CDR1 is LNHDA and CDR2 SQIVND (reference sequence). This CDR3 is 14 amino acids long. Trimming shortened V by 8 bases and J by 0 bases, and 14 bases separated the two germline ends. The CDR3 DNA reads TGTGCCAGTTCAGGGGCGCTCAGCTCCTACGAGCAGTACTTC. Translating it yields CASSGALSSYEQYF.

This CDR3 is CASSLGSTGNYGYTF. The CDR3 DNA sequence: TGTGCCAGTAGTTTGGGATCAACAGGAAACTATGGCTACACCTTC. The chain has TRBV19 and TRBJ1-2, with D possibly being TRBD1 (5 bases). The V end lost 5 bases, the J end lost 2 bases, and 15 bases lay between the germline ends. In germline, CDR1 is LNHDA, CDR2 SQIVND (reference sequence). The CDR3 runs 15 residues.

This chain uses TRBV2 with TRBJ1-2; 9 bases are a match to TRBD1. CDR3 length: 15 amino acids. CDR1 and CDR2 (germline): SNHLY, FYNNEI. The junction had 9 bases not matched to a gene; V was cut back by 5 bases and J by 5 bases. The CDR3 sequence is CASSLDRGHPYGYTF. Here the CDR3 DNA reads TGTGCCAGCAGTCTGGACAGGGGCCATCCTTATGGCTACACCTTC.

This chain joins TRBV19 and TRBJ2-1; 13 positions match TRBD2. Germline CDR1 reads LNHDA; CDR2 reads SQIVND (reference sequence). J was trimmed by 1 base and V by 6 bases; bases with no gene match: 18. The CDR3 sequence is 21 residues long. This CDR3 is CASSQRGTGTSGVKSYNEQFF. The CDR3 DNA sequence: TGTGCCAGTAGCCAAAGGGGAACCGGGACTAGCGGGGTAAAATCCTACAATGAGCAGTTCTTC. The full variable domain, with the rest looked up from reference TRBV19 and TRBJ2-1, is DGGITQSPKYLFRKEGQNVTLSCEQNLNHDAMYWYRQDPGQGLRLIYYSQIVNDFQKGDIAEGYSVSREKKESFPLTVTSAQKNPTAFYLCASSQRGTGTSGVKSYNEQFFGPGTRLTVL.

This chain connects TRBV18 to TRBJ1-4; TRBD1 aligns across 8 bases. Trimming at V came to 4 bases and at J to 0 bases, leaving 4 bases not matched to a gene. There are 16 residues in the CDR3. From germline, CDR1 is KGHSH and CDR2 LQKENI. CDR3: CASSRTGKATNEKLFF. Written as DNA, the CDR3 is TGTGCCAGCTCACGGACAGGGAAAGCAACTAATGAAAAACTGTTTTTT.

The chain carries TRBV28 and TRBJ2-1, with a tentative D call TRBD1 (5 bases). There are 16 residues in the CDR3. Trimming cost V 0 bases and J 5 bases, with 14 bases left between them. CDR1 MDHEN and CDR2 SYDVKM come from the germline V gene. The CDR3 sequence is CASSLWALGQNNEQFF. As DNA, the CDR3 is TGTGCCAGCAGTTTATGGGCCCTGGGGCAGAACAATGAGCAGTTCTTC.

The chain couples TRBV10-3 to TRBJ2-3, with TRBD1 matching over 7 bases. The germline gives CDR1 ENHRY, CDR2 SYGVKD. This CDR3 region has 12 residues. The trim removed 9 bases at V and 3 bases at J, leaving 3 bases unmatched. The CDR3 DNA sequence: TGTGCCATAGGGGGACAGACAGATACGCAGTATTTT. It specifies CAIGGQTDTQYF.

This clone was observed once. J is TRBJ1-2 and V is TRBV18, with D possibly TRBD1 on 6 matching bases. Germline CDR1 is KGHSH and CDR2 is LQKENI. With 3 bases removed from V and 4 bases from J, the gap between germline ends came to 12 bases. This CDR3 is built from 14 residues. CDR3 loop: CASSPQRGGYGYTF. The CDR3 DNA reads as TGTGCCAGCTCACCTCAGAGAGGGGGCTATGGCTACACCTTC.

The V and J genes are TRBV4-2 and TRBJ2-6, with D perhaps TRBD1 (6 bases). This CDR3 spans 16 amino acids. Germline V gives CDR1 LGHNA, CDR2 YNFKEQ. Trimming removed 4 bases at V and 2 bases at J, with 12 bases between. CDR3 nucleotides: TGTGCCAGCAGCCGAGAGACAGGAGCTGGGGCCAACGTCCTGACTTTC. Encoded protein: CASSRETGAGANVLTF.